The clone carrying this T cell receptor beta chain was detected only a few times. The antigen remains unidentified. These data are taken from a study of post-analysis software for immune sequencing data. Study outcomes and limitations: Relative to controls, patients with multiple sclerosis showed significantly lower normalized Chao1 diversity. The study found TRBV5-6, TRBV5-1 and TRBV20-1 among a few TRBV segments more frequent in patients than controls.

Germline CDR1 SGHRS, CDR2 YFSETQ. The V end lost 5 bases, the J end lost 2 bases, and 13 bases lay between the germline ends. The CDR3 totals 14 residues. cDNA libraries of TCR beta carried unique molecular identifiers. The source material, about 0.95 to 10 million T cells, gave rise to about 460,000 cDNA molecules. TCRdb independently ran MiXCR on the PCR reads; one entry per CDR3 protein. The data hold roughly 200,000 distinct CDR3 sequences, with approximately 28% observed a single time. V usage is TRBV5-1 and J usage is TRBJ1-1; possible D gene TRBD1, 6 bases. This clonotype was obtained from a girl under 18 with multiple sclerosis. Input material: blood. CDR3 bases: TGCGCCAGCAGTGGGGGCAGAACCAACACTGAAGCTTTCTTT. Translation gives CASSGGRTNTEAFF.